The following is a T cell receptor beta chain sequence with its context. This sample is drawn from a study of blood T cell repertoires in COVID-19. For the study at large: COVID-19 samples from acute and convalescent phases originated in the United States, Italy and Spain.

Produced via immunoSEQ multiplex PCR; TCRdb's table is partial and in-frame only. The sample carries 150,000 to 200,000 clones, roughly nine tenths recorded once. CDR1 is MNHEY and CDR2 is SMNVEV in the germline V gene (reference sequence). V was trimmed by 0 bases and J by 4 bases, leaving 10 bases between them. The CDR3 sequence is 15 residues long. The chain recombines TRBV27 with TRBJ2-1; D is possibly TRBD2 (5 bases). The TCR originated in a man aged 18 to 30 who had recovered from COVID-19. Sequencing was done on a sample of peripheral blood. CDR3: CASSLSGIGYNEQFF. CDR3 nucleotides: TGTGCCAGCAGTTTATCCGGGATAGGGTACAATGAGCAGTTCTTC.